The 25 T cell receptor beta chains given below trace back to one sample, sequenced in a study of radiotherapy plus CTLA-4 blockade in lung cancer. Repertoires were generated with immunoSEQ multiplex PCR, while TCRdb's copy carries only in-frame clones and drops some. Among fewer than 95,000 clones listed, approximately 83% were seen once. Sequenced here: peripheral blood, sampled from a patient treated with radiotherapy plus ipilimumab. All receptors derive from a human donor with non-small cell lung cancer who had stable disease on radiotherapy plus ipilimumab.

The chain's CDR3 is CASSLGANNYGYTF. CDR3 nucleotide sequence: TGTGCCAGCAGCTTAGGGGCAAACAACTATGGCTACACCTTC. V gene TRBV7-2 combines with J gene TRBJ1-2, with no clear D. Trimming removed 1 base at V and 2 bases at J, with 8 bases between. Germline values: CDR1 SGHTA, CDR2 FQGNSA. The CDR3 totals 14 residues.

CDR3 amino acids: CAWRYDSYPSEQYF. CDR3 nucleotides: TGTGCCTGGAGGTATGACTCCTACCCCTCCGAGCAGTACTTC. The J gene is TRBJ2-7, the V gene TRBV30; no firm D call. The length of the CDR3 is 14 residues. Germline-derived CDR1 and CDR2 are GTSNPN and SVGIG (reference sequence). Trimming shortened V by 3 bases and J by 6 bases, and 18 bases separated the two germline ends. Filled out from reference TRBV30 and TRBJ2-7, the complete variable domain reads SQTIHQWPATLVQPVGSPLSLECTVEGTSNPNLYWYRQAAGRGLQLLFYSVGIGQISSEVPQNLSASRPQDRQFILSSKKLLLSDSGFYLCAWRYDSYPSEQYFGPGTRLTVT.

The CDR3 DNA is TGTGCCAGCAGTTTATACGGGGAAGGCTACACCTTC. The encoded protein is CASSLYGEGYTF. The chain joins TRBV28 to TRBJ1-2; D unclear. Trimming removed 1 base at V and 8 bases at J, with 8 bases between. The CDR3 is made up of 12 amino acids. CDR1 and CDR2 (germline): MDHEN, SYDVKM.

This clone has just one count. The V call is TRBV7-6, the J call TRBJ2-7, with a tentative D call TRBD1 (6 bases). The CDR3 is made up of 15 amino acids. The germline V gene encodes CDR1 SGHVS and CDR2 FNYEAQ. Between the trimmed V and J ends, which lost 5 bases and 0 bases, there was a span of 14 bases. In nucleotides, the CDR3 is TGTGCCAGCAGCAGCCAGACAGGAAACTCCTACGAGCAGTACTTC. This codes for CASSSQTGNSYEQYF.

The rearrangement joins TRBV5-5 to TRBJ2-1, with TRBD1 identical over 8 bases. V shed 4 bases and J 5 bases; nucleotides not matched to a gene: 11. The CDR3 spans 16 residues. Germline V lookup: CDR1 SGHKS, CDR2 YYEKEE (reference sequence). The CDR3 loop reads CASSPPGTGPNNEQFF. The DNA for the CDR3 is TGTGCCAGCAGCCCCCCGGGGACAGGCCCTAACAATGAGCAGTTCTTC.

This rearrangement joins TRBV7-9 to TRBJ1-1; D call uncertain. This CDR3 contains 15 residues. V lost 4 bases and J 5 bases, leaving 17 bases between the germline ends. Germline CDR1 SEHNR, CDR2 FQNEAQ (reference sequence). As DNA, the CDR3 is TGTGCCAGCAGCTCGGACGGAAGGGCGAGGACTGAAGCTTTCTTT. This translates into CASSSDGRARTEAFF. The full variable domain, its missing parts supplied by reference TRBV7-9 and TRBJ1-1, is DTGVSQNPRHKITKRGQNVTFRCDPISEHNRLYWYRQTLGQGPEFLTYFQNEAQLEKSRLLSDRFSAERPKGSFSTLEIQRTEQGDSAMYLCASSSDGRARTEAFFGQGTRLTVV.

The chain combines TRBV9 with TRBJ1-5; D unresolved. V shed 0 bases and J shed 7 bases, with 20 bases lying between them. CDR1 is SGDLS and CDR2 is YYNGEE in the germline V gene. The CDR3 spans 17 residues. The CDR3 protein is CASSVGARSSTNQPQHF. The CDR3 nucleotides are TGTGCCAGCAGCGTAGGGGCTCGTTCCTCCACCAACCAGCCCCAGCATTTT.

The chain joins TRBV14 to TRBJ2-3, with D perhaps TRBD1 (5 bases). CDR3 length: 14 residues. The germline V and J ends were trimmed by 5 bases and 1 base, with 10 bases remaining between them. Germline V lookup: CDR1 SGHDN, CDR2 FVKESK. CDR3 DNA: TGTGCCAGCAGCGGTTTACAGGGCACAGATACGCAGTATTTT. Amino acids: CASSGLQGTDTQYF.

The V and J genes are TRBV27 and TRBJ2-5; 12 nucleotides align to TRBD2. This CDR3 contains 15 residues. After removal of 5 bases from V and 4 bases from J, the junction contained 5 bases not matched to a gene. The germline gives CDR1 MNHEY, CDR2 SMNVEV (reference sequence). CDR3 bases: TGTGCCAGCAGTCCCCCGGGACTAGCGGGAGAGACCCAGTACTTC. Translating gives CASSPPGLAGETQYF.

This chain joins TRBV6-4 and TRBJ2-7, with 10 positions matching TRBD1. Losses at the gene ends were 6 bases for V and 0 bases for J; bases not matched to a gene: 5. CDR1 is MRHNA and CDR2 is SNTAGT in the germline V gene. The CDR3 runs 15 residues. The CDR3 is CASRAGTGDSYEQYF. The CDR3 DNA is TGTGCCAGCAGAGCCGGGACAGGGGACTCCTACGAGCAGTACTTC.

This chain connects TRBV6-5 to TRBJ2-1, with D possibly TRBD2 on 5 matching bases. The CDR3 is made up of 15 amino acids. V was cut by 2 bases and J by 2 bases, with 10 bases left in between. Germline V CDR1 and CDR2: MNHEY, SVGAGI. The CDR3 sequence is CASSYAPGTYNEQFF. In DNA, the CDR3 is TGTGCCAGCAGTTACGCTCCCGGGACCTACAATGAGCAGTTCTTC.

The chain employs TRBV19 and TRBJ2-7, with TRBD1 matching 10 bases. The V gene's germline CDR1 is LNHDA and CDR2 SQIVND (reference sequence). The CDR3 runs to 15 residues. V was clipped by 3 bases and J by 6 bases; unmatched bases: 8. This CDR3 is CASSIPGTGVTEQYF. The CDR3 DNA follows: TGTGCCAGTAGTATTCCTGGGACAGGGGTCACCGAGCAGTACTTC.

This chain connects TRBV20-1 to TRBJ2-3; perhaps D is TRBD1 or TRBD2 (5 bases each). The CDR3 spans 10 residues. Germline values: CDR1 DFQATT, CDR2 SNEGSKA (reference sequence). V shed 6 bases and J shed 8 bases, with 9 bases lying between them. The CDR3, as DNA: TGCAGTGCCGACGGGGCTACGCAGTATTTT. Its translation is CSADGATQYF.

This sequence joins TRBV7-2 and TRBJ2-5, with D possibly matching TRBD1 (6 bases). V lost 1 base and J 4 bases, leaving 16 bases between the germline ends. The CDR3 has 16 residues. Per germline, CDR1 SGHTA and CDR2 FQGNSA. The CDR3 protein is CASSLGQERIAETQYF. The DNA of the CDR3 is TGTGCCAGCAGCTTAGGACAGGAAAGAATTGCAGAGACCCAGTACTTC.

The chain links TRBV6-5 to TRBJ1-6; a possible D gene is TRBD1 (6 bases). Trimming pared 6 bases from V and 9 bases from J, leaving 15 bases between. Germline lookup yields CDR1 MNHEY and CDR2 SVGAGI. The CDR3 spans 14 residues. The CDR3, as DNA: TGTGCCAGCAGATCACTGGGGGCCAGTTCACCCCTCCACTTT. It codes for CASRSLGASSPLHF.

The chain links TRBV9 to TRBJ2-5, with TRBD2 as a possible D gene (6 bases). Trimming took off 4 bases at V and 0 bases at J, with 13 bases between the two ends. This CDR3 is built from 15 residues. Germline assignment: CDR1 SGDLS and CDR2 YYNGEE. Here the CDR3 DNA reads TGTGCCAGCAGCCCTCAGACGGGGGACCAAGAGACCCAGTACTTC. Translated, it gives CASSPQTGDQETQYF.

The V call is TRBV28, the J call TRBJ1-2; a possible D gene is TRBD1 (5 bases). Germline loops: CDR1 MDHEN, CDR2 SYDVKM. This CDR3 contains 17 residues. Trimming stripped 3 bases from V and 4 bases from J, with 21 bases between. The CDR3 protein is CASSLPGEQGLIYGYTF. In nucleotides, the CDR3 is TGTGCCAGCAGTTTGCCTGGGGAGCAGGGATTAATCTATGGCTACACCTTC.

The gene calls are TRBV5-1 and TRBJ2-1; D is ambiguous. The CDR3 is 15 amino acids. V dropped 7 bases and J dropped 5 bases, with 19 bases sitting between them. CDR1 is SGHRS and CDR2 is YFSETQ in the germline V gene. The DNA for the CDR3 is TGCGCCAGCTCCCTATCCGGTCCCCTAGACAATGAGCAGTTCTTC. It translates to CASSLSGPLDNEQFF.

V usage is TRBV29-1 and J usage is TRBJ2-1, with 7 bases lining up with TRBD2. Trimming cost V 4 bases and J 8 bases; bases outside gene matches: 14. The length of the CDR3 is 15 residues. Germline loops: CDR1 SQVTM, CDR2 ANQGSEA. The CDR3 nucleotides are TGCAGCGTTGGATCGGTTGGGTTCGCGGGGGATGAGCAGTTCTTC. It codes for CSVGSVGFAGDEQFF.

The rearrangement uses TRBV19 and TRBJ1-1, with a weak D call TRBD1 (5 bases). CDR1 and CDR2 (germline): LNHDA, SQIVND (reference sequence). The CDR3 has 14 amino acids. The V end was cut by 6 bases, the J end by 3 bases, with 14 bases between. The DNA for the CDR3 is TGTGCCAGTAGGCTGTGGGGCTGGGACACTGAAGCTTTCTTT. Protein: CASRLWGWDTEAFF.

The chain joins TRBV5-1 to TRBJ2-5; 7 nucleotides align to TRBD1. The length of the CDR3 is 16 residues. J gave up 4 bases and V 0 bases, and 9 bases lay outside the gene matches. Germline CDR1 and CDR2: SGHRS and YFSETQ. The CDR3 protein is CASSLEVTGVAETQYF. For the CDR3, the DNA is TGCGCCAGCAGCTTGGAAGTTACAGGGGTGGCAGAGACCCAGTACTTC.

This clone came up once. CDR3 in amino acids: CASRQRTAYGYTF. The DNA for the CDR3 is TGTGCCAGCAGACAAAGGACAGCCTATGGCTACACCTTC. This chain connects TRBV28 to TRBJ1-2; D may be TRBD1 (6 bases). Trimming stripped 6 bases from V and 4 bases from J, with 12 bases between. Germline V gene sequence: CDR1 MDHEN, CDR2 SYDVKM. This CDR3 comprises 13 residues.

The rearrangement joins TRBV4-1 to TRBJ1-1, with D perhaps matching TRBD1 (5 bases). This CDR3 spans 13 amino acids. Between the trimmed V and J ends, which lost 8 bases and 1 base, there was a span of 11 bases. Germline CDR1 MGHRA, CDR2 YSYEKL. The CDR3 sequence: CASGGWANTEAFF. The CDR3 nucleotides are TGCGCCAGCGGGGGTTGGGCGAACACTGAAGCTTTCTTT.

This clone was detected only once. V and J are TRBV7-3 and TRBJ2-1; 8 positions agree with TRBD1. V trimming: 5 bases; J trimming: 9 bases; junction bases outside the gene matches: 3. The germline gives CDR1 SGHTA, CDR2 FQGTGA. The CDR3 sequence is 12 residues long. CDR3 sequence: CASSPQGAEQFF. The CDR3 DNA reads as TGTGCCAGCAGCCCTCAGGGGGCTGAGCAGTTCTTC.

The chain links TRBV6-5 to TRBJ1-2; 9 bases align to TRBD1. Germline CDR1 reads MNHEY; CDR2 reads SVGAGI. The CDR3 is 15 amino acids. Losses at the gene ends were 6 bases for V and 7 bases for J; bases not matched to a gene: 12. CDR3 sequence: CASRPGQGYFGGYTF. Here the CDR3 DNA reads TGTGCCAGCAGACCGGGACAGGGTTACTTTGGTGGCTACACCTTC.